This T cell receptor (beta chain) was sequenced for a study of Graves' ophthalmopathy and Graves' hyperthyroidism. Diagnosis was based on clinical symptoms, serum thyroxine, TRAb, thyroid ultrasound and orbital computed tomography. Amplified material comprised TCR beta CDR3 regions derived from RNA transcripts. An opening RT-PCR round employed HTBI primers and preceded a second-round multiplex PCR. TCRdb re-derived calls from the multiplex PCR reads in MiXCR, one entry per CDR3 protein. The sample lists 300,000 to 350,000 distinct CDR3 sequences; roughly 15% were seen once. Germline loops: CDR1 SGHTA, CDR2 FQGNSA. V lost 5 bases and J 8 bases, leaving 15 bases between the germline ends. CDR3 size: 13 residues. Study results and caveats: For predicting ophthalmopathy progression, the model had around 64% sensitivity and approximately 72% specificity. Between ophthalmopathy and stable hyperthyroidism, a 13-signature model drew a separation with around 88% sensitivity and approximately 81% specificity.

This clonotype has a count of ten or more. Its matching antigen is unknown. Sequenced input: peripheral blood. V and J are TRBV7-2 and TRBJ1-2; D is unclear. The receptor was isolated from an adult man with Graves' ophthalmopathy. In DNA, the CDR3 is TGTGCCAGCAGCCGGTCCAATGTGATGGGCTACACCTTC. It translates to CASSRSNVMGYTF.